This entry concerns a single T cell receptor (beta chain). This sample was included in a study of blood T cell repertoires in COVID-19. Study-level background: There were acute and convalescent COVID-19 samples, and they came from the United States, Italy and Spain. PBMCs, B-cell-depleted T cells, or T cells were the source of the cDNA or gDNA that made up the material.

Trimming stripped 1 base from V and 8 bases from J, with 9 bases between. In germline, CDR1 is LNHNV, CDR2 YYDKDF (reference sequence). The length of the CDR3 is 14 residues. As handled by the study authors: Reference gene primer amplification gave nucleated cell count estimates. The data were produced by immunoSEQ multiplex PCR, yet TCRdb's version contains in-frame clones alone and is incomplete. D and trimming come from the DNA, and the V and J calls and clone size come from that table. The sample has 200,000 to 300,000 clones, roughly 84% seen once; the top ten hold approximately 1.4%. The TCR was taken from a woman between 40 and 50 years old who had recovered from COVID-19. The chain couples TRBV15 to TRBJ1-6, with D perhaps matching TRBD1 (5 bases). The sequenced sample was peripheral blood. CDR3 residues: CATSRGVRDSPLHF. In nucleotides, the CDR3 is TGTGCCACCAGCAGAGGGGTCAGGGATTCACCCCTCCACTTT.